This TCR beta chain emerged from a study of blood T cell repertoires in COVID-19. Study details: Samples representing acute and convalescent COVID-19 were sourced from the United States, Italy and Spain. PBMCs, B-cell-depleted T cells, or T cells were the source of the cDNA or gDNA that made up the material.

Under the authors' procedure: Amplifying reference gene primers gave estimates of nucleated cell counts. Libraries were prepared by immunoSEQ multiplex PCR; TCRdb keeps only in-frame clonotypes and omits some of them. V and J calls and clone size are those listed in that table; D and trimming were worked out from the DNA. The sample lists approximately 410,000 clones, 86% occurring once. The germline gives CDR1 MNHNS, CDR2 SASEGT. V shed 1 base, J shed 2 bases, and the junction held 2 bases outside the gene matches. This CDR3 is 14 amino acids long. The chain links TRBV6-1 to TRBJ2-7; 7 bases agree with TRBD2. Material for sequencing was peripheral blood. This receptor was taken from a woman aged 25 to 39 with active or convalescent COVID-19. The CDR3: CASSEGGGTYEQYF. In nucleotides, the CDR3 is TGTGCCAGCAGTGAAGGGGGGGGTACCTACGAGCAGTACTTC.